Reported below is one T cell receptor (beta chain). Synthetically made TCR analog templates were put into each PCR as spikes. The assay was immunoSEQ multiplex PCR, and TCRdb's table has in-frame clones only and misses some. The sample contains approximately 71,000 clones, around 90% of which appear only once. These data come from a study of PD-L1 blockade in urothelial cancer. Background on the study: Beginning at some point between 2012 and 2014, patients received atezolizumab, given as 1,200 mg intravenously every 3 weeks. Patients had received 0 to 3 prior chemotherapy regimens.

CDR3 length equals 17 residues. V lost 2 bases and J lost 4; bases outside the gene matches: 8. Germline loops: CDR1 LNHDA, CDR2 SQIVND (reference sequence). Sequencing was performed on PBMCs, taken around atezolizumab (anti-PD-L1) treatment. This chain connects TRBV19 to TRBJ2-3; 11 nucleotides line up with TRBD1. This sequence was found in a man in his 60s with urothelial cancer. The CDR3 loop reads CASSIPRDRGTSDTQYF. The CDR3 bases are TGTGCCAGTAGTATACCCCGGGACAGGGGGACTTCAGATACGCAGTATTTT.